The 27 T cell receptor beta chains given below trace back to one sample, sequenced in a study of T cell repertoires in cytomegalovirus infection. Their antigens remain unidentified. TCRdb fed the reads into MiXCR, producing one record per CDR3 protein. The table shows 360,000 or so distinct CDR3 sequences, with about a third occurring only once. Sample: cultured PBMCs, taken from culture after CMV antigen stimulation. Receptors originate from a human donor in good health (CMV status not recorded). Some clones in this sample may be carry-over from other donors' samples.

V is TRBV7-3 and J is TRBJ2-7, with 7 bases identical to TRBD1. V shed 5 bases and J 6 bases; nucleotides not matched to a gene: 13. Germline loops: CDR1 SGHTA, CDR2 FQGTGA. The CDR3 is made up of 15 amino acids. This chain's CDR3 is CASSPRDRDLGEQYF. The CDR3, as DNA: TGTGCCAGCAGCCCGCGAGACAGGGACCTGGGCGAGCAGTACTTC.

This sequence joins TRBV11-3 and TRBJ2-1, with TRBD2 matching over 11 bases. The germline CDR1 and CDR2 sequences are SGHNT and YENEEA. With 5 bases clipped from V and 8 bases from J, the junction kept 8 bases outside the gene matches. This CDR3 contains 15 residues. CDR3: CASSIGLAGWDEQFF. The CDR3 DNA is TGTGCCAGCAGCATCGGACTAGCGGGTTGGGATGAGCAGTTCTTC.

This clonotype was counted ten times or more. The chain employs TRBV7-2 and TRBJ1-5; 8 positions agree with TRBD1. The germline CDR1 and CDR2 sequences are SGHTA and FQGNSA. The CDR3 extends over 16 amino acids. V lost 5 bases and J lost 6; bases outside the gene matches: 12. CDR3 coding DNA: TGTGCCAGCAGCCCCCCCGGACAGGGATGGGGTCAGCCCCAGCATTTT. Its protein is CASSPPGQGWGQPQHF.

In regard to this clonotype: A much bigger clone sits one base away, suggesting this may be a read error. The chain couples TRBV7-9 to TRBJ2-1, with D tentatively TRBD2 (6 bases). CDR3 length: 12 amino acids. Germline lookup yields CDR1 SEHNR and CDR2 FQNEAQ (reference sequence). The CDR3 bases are TGTGTCGGGGCGGGGCCTTTCAATGAGCAGTTCTTC. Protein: CVGAGPFNEQFF.

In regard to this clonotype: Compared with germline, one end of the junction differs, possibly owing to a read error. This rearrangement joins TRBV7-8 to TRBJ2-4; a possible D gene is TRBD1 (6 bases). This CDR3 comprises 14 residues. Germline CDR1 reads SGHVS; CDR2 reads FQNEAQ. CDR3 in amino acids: CASSLAPGQSLPDF. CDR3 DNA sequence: TGTGCCAGCAGCTTAGCCCCCGGACAGTCTCTCCCCGACTTC. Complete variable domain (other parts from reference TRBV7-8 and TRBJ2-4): GAGVSQSPRYKVAKRGQDVALRCDPISGHVSLFWYQQALGQGPEFLTYFQNEAQLDKSGLPSDRFFAERPEGSVSTLKIQRTQQEDSAVYLCASSLAPGQSLPDFGAGTRLSVL.

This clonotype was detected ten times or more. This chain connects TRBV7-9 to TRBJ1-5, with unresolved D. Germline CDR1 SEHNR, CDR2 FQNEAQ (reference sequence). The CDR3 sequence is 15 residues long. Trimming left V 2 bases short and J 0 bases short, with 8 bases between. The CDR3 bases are TGTGCCAGCAGCTTATTAGGTAATAGCAATCAGCCCCAGCATTTT. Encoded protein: CASSLLGNSNQPQHF. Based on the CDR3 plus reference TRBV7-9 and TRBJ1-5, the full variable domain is DTGVSQNPRHKITKRGQNVTFRCDPISEHNRLYWYRQTLGQGPEFLTYFQNEAQLEKSRLLSDRFSAERPKGSFSTLEIQRTEQGDSAMYLCASSLLGNSNQPQHFGDGTRLSIL.

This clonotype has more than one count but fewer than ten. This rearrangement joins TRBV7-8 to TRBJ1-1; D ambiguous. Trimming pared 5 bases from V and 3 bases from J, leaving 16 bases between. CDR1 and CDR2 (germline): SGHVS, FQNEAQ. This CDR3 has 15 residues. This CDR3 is CASSRTPDIDTEAFF. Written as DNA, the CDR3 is TGTGCCAGCAGCCGTACCCCTGACATTGACACTGAAGCTTTCTTT.

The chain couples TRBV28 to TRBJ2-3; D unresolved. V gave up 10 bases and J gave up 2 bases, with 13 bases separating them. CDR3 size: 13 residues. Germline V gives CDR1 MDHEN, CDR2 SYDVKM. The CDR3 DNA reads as TGTGCCACCAAGAAGGCAGACACAGATACGCAGTATTTT. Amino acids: CATKKADTDTQYF.

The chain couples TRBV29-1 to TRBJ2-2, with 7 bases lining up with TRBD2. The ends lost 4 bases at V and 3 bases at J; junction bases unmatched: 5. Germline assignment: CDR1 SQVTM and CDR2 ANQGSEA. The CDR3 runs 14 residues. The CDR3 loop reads CSVVSGTYTGELFF. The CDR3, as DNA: TGCAGCGTTGTGAGCGGGACCTACACCGGGGAGCTGTTTTTT.

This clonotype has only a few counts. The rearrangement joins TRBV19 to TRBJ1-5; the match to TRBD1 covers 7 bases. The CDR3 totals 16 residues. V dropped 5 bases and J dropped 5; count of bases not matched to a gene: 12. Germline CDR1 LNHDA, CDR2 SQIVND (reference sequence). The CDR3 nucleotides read TGTGCCAGTAGTCACCTTGAGACAGGGATGGATCAGCCCCAGCATTTT. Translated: CASSHLETGMDQPQHF.

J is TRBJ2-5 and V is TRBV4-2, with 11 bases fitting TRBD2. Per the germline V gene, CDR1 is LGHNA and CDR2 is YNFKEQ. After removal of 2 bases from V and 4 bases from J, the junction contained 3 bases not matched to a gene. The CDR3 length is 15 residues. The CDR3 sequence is CASSQTSGSIETQYF. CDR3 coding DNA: TGTGCCAGCAGCCAAACTAGCGGGAGCATAGAGACCCAGTACTTC.

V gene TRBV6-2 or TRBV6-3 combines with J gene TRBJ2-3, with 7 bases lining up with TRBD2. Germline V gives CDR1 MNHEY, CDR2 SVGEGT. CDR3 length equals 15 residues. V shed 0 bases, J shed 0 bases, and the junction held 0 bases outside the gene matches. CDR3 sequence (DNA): TGTGCCAGCAGTTACTCGCGGGGGAGCACAGATACGCAGTATTTT. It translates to CASSYSRGSTDTQYF.

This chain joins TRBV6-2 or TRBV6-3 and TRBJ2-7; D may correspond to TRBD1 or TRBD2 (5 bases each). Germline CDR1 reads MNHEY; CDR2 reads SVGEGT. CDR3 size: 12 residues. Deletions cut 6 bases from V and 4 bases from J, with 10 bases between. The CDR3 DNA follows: TGTGCCAGCAGCCGGGACGCGTACGAGCAGTACGTC. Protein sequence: CASSRDAYEQYV.

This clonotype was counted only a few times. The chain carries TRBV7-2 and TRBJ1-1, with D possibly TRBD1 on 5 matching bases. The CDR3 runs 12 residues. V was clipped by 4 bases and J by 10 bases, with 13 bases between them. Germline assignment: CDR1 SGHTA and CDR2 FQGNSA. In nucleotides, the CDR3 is TGTGCCAGCAGCTCGGGAGGGGTTGGAGCTTTCTTT. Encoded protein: CASSSGGVGAFF.

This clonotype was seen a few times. CDR3 sequence (DNA): TGTGCCAGCAGTTTAGAGCGAGCGAGCTCCTACGAGCAGTACTTC. This translates into CASSLERASSYEQYF. This rearrangement joins TRBV12-3 or TRBV12-4 to TRBJ2-7; D gene ambiguous. Trimming shortened V by 1 base and J by 0 bases, and 10 bases separated the two germline ends. The CDR3 has 15 residues.

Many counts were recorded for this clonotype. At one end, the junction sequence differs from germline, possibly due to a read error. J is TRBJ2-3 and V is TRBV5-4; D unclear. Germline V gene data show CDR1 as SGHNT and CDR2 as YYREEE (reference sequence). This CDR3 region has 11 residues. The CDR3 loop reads CASRLGDTQYF. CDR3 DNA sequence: TGTGCCAGCAGGTTGGGAGATACGCAGTATTTT.

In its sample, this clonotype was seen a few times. The CDR3 is CASSPAGEETQYF. CDR3 coding DNA: TGTGCCAGCAGCCCCGCGGGAGAGGAGACCCAGTACTTC. V is TRBV7-9 and J is TRBJ2-5, with TRBD2 matching over 7 bases. This CDR3 has 13 amino acids. The germline CDR1 and CDR2 sequences are SEHNR and FQNEAQ (reference sequence). J gave up 5 bases and V 5 bases, and 5 bases lay outside the gene matches.

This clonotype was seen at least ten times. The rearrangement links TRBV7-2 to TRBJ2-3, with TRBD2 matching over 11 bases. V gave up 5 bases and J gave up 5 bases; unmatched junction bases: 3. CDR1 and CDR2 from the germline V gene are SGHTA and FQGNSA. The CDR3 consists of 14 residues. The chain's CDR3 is CASSDGLAGDTQYF. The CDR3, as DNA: TGTGCCAGCAGCGATGGACTAGCGGGAGATACGCAGTATTTT.

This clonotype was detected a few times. The CDR3: CATSRGERVSGQETQYF. CDR3 sequence (DNA): TGTGCCACCAGCAGAGGAGAGCGGGTTAGCGGCCAAGAGACCCAGTACTTC. The chain recombines TRBV15 with TRBJ2-5; TRBD2 is a possible D gene (6 bases). Trimming took 1 base from V and 1 from J, leaving 16 bases between them. The CDR3 loop spans 17 amino acids. CDR1 LNHNV and CDR2 YYDKDF come from the germline V gene (reference sequence).

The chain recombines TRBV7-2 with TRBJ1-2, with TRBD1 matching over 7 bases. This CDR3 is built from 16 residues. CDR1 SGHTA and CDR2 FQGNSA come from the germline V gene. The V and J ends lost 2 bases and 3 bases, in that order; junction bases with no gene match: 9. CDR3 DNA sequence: TGTGCCAGCAGCTTAAAGGACAGGCGACAGCACTATGGCTACACCTTC. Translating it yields CASSLKDRRQHYGYTF. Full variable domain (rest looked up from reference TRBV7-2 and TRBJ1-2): GAGVSQSPSNKVTEKGKDVELRCDPISGHTALYWYRQSLGQGLEFLIYFQGNSAPDKSGLPSDRFSAERTGGSVSTLTIQRTQQEDSAVYLCASSLKDRRQHYGYTFGSGTRLTVV.

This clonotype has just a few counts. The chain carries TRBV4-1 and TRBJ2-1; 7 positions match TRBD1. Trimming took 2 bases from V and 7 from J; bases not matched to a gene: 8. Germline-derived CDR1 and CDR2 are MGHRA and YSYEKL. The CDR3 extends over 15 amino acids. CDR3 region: CASSQQRGLSNEQFF. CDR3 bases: TGCGCCAGCAGCCAACAAAGGGGGCTGAGTAATGAGCAGTTCTTC.

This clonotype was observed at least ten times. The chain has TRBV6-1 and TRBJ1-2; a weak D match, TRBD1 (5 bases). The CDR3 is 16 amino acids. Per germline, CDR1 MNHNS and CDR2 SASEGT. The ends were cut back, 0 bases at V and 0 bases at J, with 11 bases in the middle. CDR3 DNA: TGTGCCAGCAGTGAAGCCGGGACGGGGACTAACTATGGCTACACCTTC. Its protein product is CASSEAGTGTNYGYTF.

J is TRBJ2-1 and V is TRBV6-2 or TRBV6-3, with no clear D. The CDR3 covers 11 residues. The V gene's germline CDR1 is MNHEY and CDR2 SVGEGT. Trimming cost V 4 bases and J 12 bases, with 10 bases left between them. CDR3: CASSSQRRQFF. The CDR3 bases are TGTGCCAGCAGTTCACAGAGGAGGCAGTTCTTC.

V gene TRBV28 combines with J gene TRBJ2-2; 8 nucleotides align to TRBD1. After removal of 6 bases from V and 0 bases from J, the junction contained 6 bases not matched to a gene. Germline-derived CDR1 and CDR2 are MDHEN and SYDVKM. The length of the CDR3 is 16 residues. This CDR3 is CASRSGGASNTGELFF. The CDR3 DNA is TGTGCCAGCAGATCAGGGGGCGCTTCGAACACCGGGGAGCTGTTTTTT.

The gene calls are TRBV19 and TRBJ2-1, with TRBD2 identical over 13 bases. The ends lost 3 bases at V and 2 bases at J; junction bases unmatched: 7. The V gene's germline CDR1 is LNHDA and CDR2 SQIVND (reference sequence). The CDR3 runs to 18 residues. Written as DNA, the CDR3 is TGTGCCAGTAGTATTATGGGACTAGCGGGAATCACCTACAATGAGCAGTTCTTC. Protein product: CASSIMGLAGITYNEQFF.

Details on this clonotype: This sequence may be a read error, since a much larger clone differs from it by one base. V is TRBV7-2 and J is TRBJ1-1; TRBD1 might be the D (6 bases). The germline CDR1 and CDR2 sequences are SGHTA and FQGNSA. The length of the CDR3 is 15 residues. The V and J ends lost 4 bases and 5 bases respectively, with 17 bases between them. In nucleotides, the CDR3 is TGTGCCAGCAGCTGGAACCGGTACAGGGCAACTGAAGCTTTCTTT. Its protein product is CASSWNRYRATEAFF.

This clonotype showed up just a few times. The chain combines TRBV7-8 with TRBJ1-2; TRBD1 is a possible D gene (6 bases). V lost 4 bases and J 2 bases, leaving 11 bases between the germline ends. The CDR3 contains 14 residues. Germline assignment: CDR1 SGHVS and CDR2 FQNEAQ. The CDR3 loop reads CASSSWTENYGYTF. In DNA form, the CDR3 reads TGTGCCAGCAGCTCCTGGACAGAAAACTATGGCTACACCTTC.